This T cell receptor beta chain was observed in a study of CD8+ T cells in alopecia areata. RNA was extracted and reverse transcribed into cDNA as the sequencing template. Assay used: immunoSEQ multiplex PCR; TCRdb lists only in-frame clones, some missing. The top ten hold under 12% of the sample, which has approximately 130,000 clones, around 50% seen once. Trimming stripped 4 bases from V and 0 bases from J, with 9 bases between. Per the germline V gene, CDR1 is SGHDT and CDR2 is YYEEEE. This CDR3 comprises 14 residues. Collected material from alopecia areata patients comprised lesional scalp punch biopsies and peripheral blood. Only a few counts were recorded for this clone.

This receptor was identified in a human donor with alopecia areata. Sequenced material: NKG2D-low CD8+ T cells sorted from blood. V gene TRBV5-6 combines with J gene TRBJ2-3, with D possibly TRBD1 on 5 matching bases. The CDR3 nucleotides read TGTGCCAGCAGCCAGGACACCAGCACAGATACGCAGTATTTT. It translates to CASSQDTSTDTQYF.